This entry lists 12 T cell receptor beta chains sequenced from one sample in a study of T cell repertoires in cytomegalovirus infection. TCRdb re-called the reads with MiXCR, one entry per CDR3 protein. Of 300,000 to 400,000 distinct CDR3 sequences listed, 20% to 25% are singletons. Their cognate antigens are unknown. The sequenced sample was cultured PBMCs, obtained from culture after CMV antigen stimulation. All receptors derive from a human donor in good health (CMV status not recorded). Some clones in this sample may be carry-over from other donors' samples.

This rearrangement joins TRBV2 to TRBJ1-2; TRBD1 matches 7 bases. Germline CDR1 SNHLY, CDR2 FYNNEI. V dropped 6 bases and J dropped 2; count of bases not matched to a gene: 6. This CDR3 comprises 14 residues. CDR3 sequence reads: CASRAGQANYGYTF. CDR3 sequence (DNA): TGTGCCAGCAGAGCCGGACAGGCGAACTATGGCTACACCTTC. Full variable domain (remainder filled in from reference TRBV2 and TRBJ1-2): EPEVTQTPSHQVTQMGQEVILRCVPISNHLYFYWYRQILGQKVEFLVSFYNNEISEKSEIFDDQFSVERPDGSNFTLKIRSTKLEDSAMYFCASRAGQANYGYTFGSGTRLTVV.

The chain is built from TRBV11-3 and TRBJ2-1; D possibly matches TRBD1 or TRBD2 (5 bases each). CDR3 size: 18 residues. The germline CDR1 and CDR2 sequences are SGHNT and YENEEA. V was trimmed by 0 bases and J by 1 base, leaving 16 bases between them. The CDR3 nucleotides read TGTGCCAGCAGCTTAGAATCGGGGCGGGCAGGGTCCTACAATGAGCAGTTCTTC. Its translation: CASSLESGRAGSYNEQFF.

This clonotype showed up just a few times. V is TRBV7-8 and J is TRBJ1-5; the D gene is possibly TRBD1 (5 bases). CDR3 size: 14 residues. Looked up from germline, CDR1 is SGHVS and CDR2 is FQNEAQ. V lost 5 bases to trimming and J lost 7 bases, with 15 bases between them. The CDR3 spells CASSISREEQPQHF. In DNA form, the CDR3 reads TGTGCCAGCAGCATCAGCAGGGAGGAGCAGCCCCAGCATTTT.

This clonotype has more than one count but fewer than ten. The chain employs TRBV20-1 and TRBJ1-5; no reliable D call. The CDR3 sequence is 12 residues long. The germline V gene has CDR1 DFQATT and CDR2 SNEGSKA (reference sequence). V was trimmed by 6 bases and J by 6 bases, leaving 12 bases between them. The CDR3 DNA follows: TGCAGTGCCCAAGAGGGCAGTCAGCCCCAGCATTTT. The encoded protein is CSAQEGSQPQHF.

In its sample, this clonotype was seen many times. The gene calls are TRBV7-2 and TRBJ1-5; D gene ambiguous. The CDR3 loop spans 16 amino acids. Between the trimmed V and J ends, which lost 5 bases and 7 bases, there was a span of 21 bases. Per germline, CDR1 SGHTA and CDR2 FQGNSA. The CDR3: CASSPAGPPGAQPQHF. For the CDR3, the DNA is TGTGCCAGCAGCCCCGCCGGGCCCCCCGGAGCGCAGCCCCAGCATTTT.

This clonotype was counted a few times. V gene TRBV6-2 or TRBV6-3 combines with J gene TRBJ2-3; TRBD2 matches 7 bases. The length of the CDR3 is 17 residues. The junction had 14 bases not matched to a gene; V was cut back by 4 bases and J by 4 bases. Germline lookup yields CDR1 MNHEY and CDR2 SVGEGT. This chain's CDR3 is CASSWPAGRRWSDTQYF. The CDR3 DNA reads TGTGCCAGCAGTTGGCCCGCCGGGAGGCGATGGTCAGATACGCAGTATTTT.

The rearrangement joins TRBV7-9 to TRBJ1-1; no clear D. Trimming cost V 7 bases and J 4 bases, with 22 bases left between them. CDR3 length equals 16 residues. Germline V gene sequence: CDR1 SEHNR, CDR2 FQNEAQ (reference sequence). CDR3 sequence (DNA): TGTGCCAGCATCGCGCCCCCCAAATGGGGAATCACTGAAGCTTTCTTT. This translates into CASIAPPKWGITEAFF.

This chain links TRBV30 with TRBJ1-1, with a weak D call TRBD1 (6 bases). Germline CDR1 GTSNPN, CDR2 SVGIG (reference sequence). This CDR3 has 12 amino acids. Trimming shortened V by 3 bases and J by 1 base, and 6 bases separated the two germline ends. The CDR3 spells CAWRGQNTEAFF. The DNA for the CDR3 is TGTGCCTGGAGGGGACAGAACACTGAAGCTTTCTTT.

This clonotype was seen a few times. The chain has TRBV20-1 and TRBJ1-5; perhaps TRBD1 as D (5 bases). V gave up 6 bases and J gave up 11 bases, with 14 bases separating them. The CDR3 has 11 amino acids. CDR1 DFQATT and CDR2 SNEGSKA come from the germline V gene (reference sequence). CDR3 coding DNA: TGCAGTGCCCAGCGGGGGGAGGCCCAGCATTTT. Translating gives CSAQRGEAQHF.

The rearrangement uses TRBV7-2 and TRBJ2-3; the match to TRBD2 covers 11 bases. The CDR3 consists of 15 residues. Germline V lookup: CDR1 SGHTA, CDR2 FQGNSA. V gave up 1 base and J gave up 5 bases; unmatched junction bases: 2. The DNA for the CDR3 is TGTGCCAGCAGCTTAGAAGGACTAGCGGGAGATACGCAGTATTTT. Protein product: CASSLEGLAGDTQYF.

This clonotype was seen ten or more times. The chain joins TRBV28 to TRBJ1-2, with D maybe TRBD1 (6 bases). Trimming took off 6 bases at V and 7 bases at J, with 15 bases between the two ends. CDR3 length equals 13 residues. CDR1 is MDHEN and CDR2 is SYDVKM in the germline V gene. As DNA, the CDR3 is TGTGCCAGCAGCAAAGGGGGGGGCGTTGGCTACACCTTC. It is translated as CASSKGGGVGYTF.

This clonotype appeared a few times. This chain uses TRBV28 with TRBJ2-1; the match to TRBD1 covers 10 bases. This CDR3 has 15 residues. V lost 5 bases to trimming and J lost 7 bases; unmatched junction nucleotides: 8. Germline V lookup: CDR1 MDHEN, CDR2 SYDVKM. DNA of the CDR3: TGTGCCAGCAGTCCAAGGACAGGGGGATGGAATGAGCAGTTCTTC. Translation gives CASSPRTGGWNEQFF.